Each of the 25 T cell receptor beta chains below was sequenced from the same sample in a study of shared clonotypes between healthy human individuals (dated by TCRdb to 2018 to 2021). Library creation used the immunoSEQ multiplex PCR assay. As stored in TCRdb, this immuneACCESS dataset retains in-frame rearrangements with V and J assigned. A fraction of the clones does not appear; measured against another copy, unresolved V genes explain less than half of the discrepancy, and the remainder lacks a known reason. Here the sample has 700,000 or so clones; approximately 79% occur a single time. The ten biggest clones cover around 1.8% of the sample. The sequenced sample consisted of memory CD4+ T cells sorted from blood. The cell subset or site label, as the study defines it: CD45RA-negative fraction. The receptors stem from a woman aged 25 to 39 in good health.

The gene calls are TRBV11-3 and TRBJ1-2; weak D call: TRBD1 (5 bases). Trimming took off 2 bases at V and 4 bases at J, with 8 bases between the two ends. The CDR3 covers 13 residues. Germline V gene data show CDR1 as SGHNT and CDR2 as YENEEA. CDR3 DNA sequence: TGTGCCAGCAGCTTAACAGGATCCTATGGCTACACCTTC. This sequence encodes CASSLTGSYGYTF.

The rearrangement links TRBV5-6 to TRBJ2-6; 7 bases agree with TRBD2. V lost 1 base and J lost 2; bases outside the gene matches: 9. The CDR3 contains 18 residues. Per germline, CDR1 SGHDT and CDR2 YYEEEE. The CDR3 DNA sequence: TGTGCCAGCAGCTTGTTGGCTTCCGGGGGGACTGGGGCCAACGTCCTGACTTTC. Translating it yields CASSLLASGGTGANVLTF.

The chain uses TRBV15 and TRBJ1-4; TRBD1 matches 7 bases. The ends lost 8 bases at V and 4 bases at J; junction bases unmatched: 10. The CDR3 has 15 residues. Looked up from germline, CDR1 is LNHNV and CDR2 is YYDKDF (reference sequence). CDR3 loop: CATSKPGQHNEKLFF. CDR3 DNA sequence: TGTGCCACCTCCAAACCGGGACAGCATAATGAAAAACTGTTTTTT.

V is TRBV5-1 and J is TRBJ1-5; tentative D call: TRBD1 (5 bases). V lost 3 bases and J lost 6, with 10 bases in between. Germline CDR1 is SGHRS and CDR2 is YFSETQ. This CDR3 is built from 13 residues. CDR3 DNA sequence: TGCGCCAGCAGCTGGGACGGATTTCAGCCCCAGCATTTT. Encoded protein: CASSWDGFQPQHF.

This clone was observed a single time. The genes are TRBV5-1 and TRBJ2-5; no definite D call. Germline lookup yields CDR1 SGHRS and CDR2 YFSETQ. V was pared by 4 bases and J by 0 bases, with 13 bases between. CDR3 length: 15 amino acids. CDR3 in amino acids: CASSIPRAYQETQYF. The CDR3 region has the DNA TGCGCCAGCAGCATCCCTCGGGCGTACCAAGAGACCCAGTACTTC.

This clone was picked up a small number of times. The gene calls are TRBV27 and TRBJ1-6; no reliable D call. The CDR3 is made up of 13 amino acids. The germline V gene has CDR1 MNHEY and CDR2 SMNVEV (reference sequence). Trimming took 3 bases from V and 6 from J, leaving 6 bases between them. The CDR3 nucleotides read TGTGCCAGCAGTTTTTGGCCTAATTCACCCCTCCACTTT. Translating gives CASSFWPNSPLHF.

On this clone: The same CDR3 is also encoded by other DNA sequences in this sample. The chain carries TRBV5-1 and TRBJ2-1; 15 bases match TRBD2. Germline assignment: CDR1 SGHRS and CDR2 YFSETQ. The CDR3 length is 15 residues. The J segment lost 7 bases and the V segment lost 3 bases, leaving 2 bases of the junction unmatched. The CDR3 bases are TGCGCCAGCAGCTCGGGACTAGCGGGAGGTAATGAGCAGTTCTTC. Translation gives CASSSGLAGGNEQFF. Full variable domain (outside the CDR3, taken from reference TRBV5-1 and TRBJ2-1): KAGVTQTPRYLIKTRGQQVTLSCSPISGHRSVSWYQQTPGQGLQFLFEYFSETQRNKGNFPGRFSGRQFSNSRSEMNVSTLELGDSALYLCASSSGLAGGNEQFFGPGTRLTVL.

The chain recombines TRBV28 with TRBJ1-2; weak D call: TRBD1 (5 bases). The length of the CDR3 is 17 residues. CDR1 is MDHEN, CDR2 SYDVKM, per germline. V dropped 9 bases and J dropped 7 bases, with 30 bases sitting between them. In nucleotides, the CDR3 is TGTGCCAGTTCTTCCGGTGGGGGGGAGGGAAAGATCGGTGGCTACACCTTC. Its protein product is CASSSGGGEGKIGGYTF.

In its sample, this clone was seen a few times. The J gene is TRBJ1-1, the V gene TRBV28, with D possibly being TRBD1 (5 bases). The CDR3 sequence is 14 residues long. The germline V gene has CDR1 MDHEN and CDR2 SYDVKM. The ends were cut back, 5 bases at V and 11 bases at J, with 21 bases in the middle. The CDR3, as DNA: TGTGCCAGCAGTATTGGGGGTGGGAGGGGATATGCTTTCTTT. Protein sequence: CASSIGGGRGYAFF.

This chain uses TRBV19 with TRBJ2-3, with 10 positions matching TRBD2. Germline loops: CDR1 LNHDA, CDR2 SQIVND (reference sequence). This CDR3 region has 15 residues. Germline trimming cut 5 bases from V and 6 bases from J; bases unmatched to any gene: 8. CDR3 bases: TGTGCCAGTAGTCATATAGCGGGAGGTCGCGATACGCAGTATTTT. Translation: CASSHIAGGRDTQYF. Filled out from reference TRBV19 and TRBJ2-3, the complete variable domain reads DGGITQSPKYLFRKEGQNVTLSCEQNLNHDAMYWYRQDPGQGLRLIYYSQIVNDFQKGDIAEGYSVSREKKESFPLTVTSAQKNPTAFYLCASSHIAGGRDTQYFGPGTRLTVL.

Only one count was recorded for this clone. The V gene is TRBV7-9, the J gene TRBJ2-2; the D gene is possibly TRBD1 (5 bases). From germline, CDR1 is SEHNR and CDR2 FQNEAQ (reference sequence). CDR3 length equals 14 residues. V was cut by 6 bases and J by 2 bases, with 10 bases left in between. The CDR3 DNA reads TGTGCCAGCAGTGCCGACAGAAACACCGGGGAGCTGTTTTTT. Translated, it gives CASSADRNTGELFF.

The chain is built from TRBV14 and TRBJ2-2; D not resolved. Germline CDR1 reads SGHDN; CDR2 reads FVKESK. V dropped 2 bases and J dropped 2 bases, with 15 bases sitting between them. This CDR3 comprises 17 residues. In DNA, the CDR3 is TGTGCCAGCAGCCAACTTGTGGGCAGCACCAACACCGGGGAGCTGTTTTTT. Amino acids: CASSQLVGSTNTGELFF.

This chain uses TRBV27 with TRBJ2-1; D may correspond to TRBD1 or TRBD2 (5 bases each). CDR3 size: 13 residues. V lost 5 bases to trimming and J lost 3 bases, with 8 bases between them. Germline V gives CDR1 MNHEY, CDR2 SMNVEV (reference sequence). This CDR3 is CASSRDLYNEQFF. DNA of the CDR3: TGTGCCAGCAGTAGGGACCTCTACAATGAGCAGTTCTTC.

A remark on this clone: Different DNA sequences within this sample yield the same CDR3. J is TRBJ1-5 and V is TRBV11-2; D call uncertain. The germline V gene has CDR1 SGHAT and CDR2 FQNNGV. The length of the CDR3 is 13 residues. The V and J ends lost 5 bases and 2 bases respectively, with 7 bases between them. The CDR3: CASSPDGNQPQHF. The CDR3, as DNA: TGTGCCAGCAGCCCGGACGGCAATCAGCCCCAGCATTTT.

This chain uses TRBV4-2 with TRBJ2-6; 14 bases are a match to TRBD2. Germline CDR1 is LGHNA and CDR2 is YNFKEQ. The CDR3 has 18 amino acids. Losses at the gene ends were 4 bases for V and 0 bases for J; bases not matched to a gene: 2. CDR3 amino acids: CASSPGLAGDSGANVLTF. The CDR3 DNA reads TGTGCCAGCAGCCCGGGACTAGCGGGAGACTCTGGGGCCAACGTCCTGACTTTC.

The chain combines TRBV27 with TRBJ2-7; 8 bases are shared with TRBD2. Germline V gene lookup returns CDR1 MNHEY and CDR2 SMNVEV (reference sequence). CDR3 length: 14 amino acids. Trimming took 4 bases from V and 4 from J; bases not matched to a gene: 6. The DNA for the CDR3 is TGTGCCAGCAGTTATAGCGGGGAAGCTTACGAGCAGTACTTC. Translated, it gives CASSYSGEAYEQYF.

This chain links TRBV6-5 with TRBJ2-7; no definite D call. Germline lookup yields CDR1 MNHEY and CDR2 SVGAGI. With 4 bases removed from V and 3 bases from J, the gap between germline ends came to 19 bases. This CDR3 is 16 amino acids long. The CDR3 bases are TGTGCCAGCAGTTCCCTATCCGGGCGGAGAAACTACGAGCAGTACTTC. It translates to CASSSLSGRRNYEQYF.

The rearrangement joins TRBV4-2 to TRBJ2-3, with D maybe TRBD2 (6 bases). V shed 4 bases and J shed 3 bases, with 14 bases lying between them. Germline loops: CDR1 LGHNA, CDR2 YNFKEQ. This CDR3 comprises 15 residues. CDR3 loop: CASSPSSVLTDTQYF. The CDR3, as DNA: TGTGCCAGCAGCCCCTCTAGCGTACTAACAGATACGCAGTATTTT.

This clone was counted a few times. The chain carries TRBV5-1 and TRBJ1-1; 8 bases are shared with TRBD1. Trimming took 2 bases from V and 3 from J; bases not matched to a gene: 3. Germline loops: CDR1 SGHRS, CDR2 YFSETQ. This CDR3 comprises 14 residues. Here the CDR3 reads CASSLLGQDTEAFF. The DNA of the CDR3 is TGCGCCAGCAGCTTACTGGGACAGGACACTGAAGCTTTCTTT.

The gene calls are TRBV4-1 and TRBJ2-2; 9 nucleotides match TRBD1. V shed 0 bases and J 6 bases; nucleotides not matched to a gene: 5. CDR3 length: 16 residues. Germline values: CDR1 MGHRA, CDR2 YSYEKL. The CDR3 here is CASSQDYRGRAGELFF. CDR3 coding DNA: TGCGCCAGCAGCCAAGACTACAGGGGGCGAGCCGGGGAGCTGTTTTTT.

The chain recombines TRBV5-1 with TRBJ1-2, with 8 bases fitting TRBD1. The ends lost 3 bases at V and 0 bases at J; junction bases unmatched: 4. The CDR3 is made up of 15 amino acids. CDR1 is SGHRS and CDR2 is YFSETQ in the germline V gene. The CDR3 nucleotides read TGCGCCAGCAGCTCGGCGGGACAGGCTAACTATGGCTACACCTTC. It specifies CASSSAGQANYGYTF.

This clone appeared a single time. The J gene is TRBJ2-1, the V gene TRBV5-1, with D tentatively TRBD1 or TRBD2 (6 bases each). CDR3 length: 17 residues. Germline CDR1 is SGHRS and CDR2 is YFSETQ. V was shortened by 0 bases and J by 5 bases, with 18 bases between the two germline ends. CDR3 region: CASSLGGHLTSNNEQFF. The CDR3 coding sequence is TGCGCCAGCAGCTTGGGGGGACACTTGACTAGTAACAATGAGCAGTTCTTC. The complete variable domain, with remaining parts taken from reference TRBV5-1 and TRBJ2-1, reads KAGVTQTPRYLIKTRGQQVTLSCSPISGHRSVSWYQQTPGQGLQFLFEYFSETQRNKGNFPGRFSGRQFSNSRSEMNVSTLELGDSALYLCASSLGGHLTSNNEQFFGPGTRLTVL.

This clone was observed many times. V is TRBV2 and J is TRBJ2-5; D perhaps matches TRBD2 (6 bases). The CDR3 contains 14 residues. Per germline, CDR1 SNHLY and CDR2 FYNNEI. The germline V and J ends were trimmed by 8 bases and 3 bases, with 16 bases remaining between them. The CDR3 DNA reads TGTGCCAGCGGAAGACTAGTGGGGAAAGAGACCCAGTACTTC. Translated: CASGRLVGKETQYF.

V gene TRBV19 combines with J gene TRBJ1-1; no definite D call. Trimming removed 7 bases from V and 1 base from J, with 16 bases in between. The germline CDR1 and CDR2 sequences are LNHDA and SQIVND (reference sequence). This CDR3 spans 15 amino acids. CDR3 DNA: TGTGCCAGTACAAGGGAGAGGTCTTCGAACACTGAAGCTTTCTTT. Protein sequence: CASTRERSSNTEAFF.

This clone was recorded a few times. The chain links TRBV14 to TRBJ2-3; D perhaps matches TRBD2 (6 bases). In germline, CDR1 is SGHDN, CDR2 FVKESK. Trimming shortened V by 5 bases and J by 0 bases, and 12 bases separated the two germline ends. This CDR3 has 15 residues. CDR3 sequence: CASSDRLASTDTQYF. The CDR3 DNA reads TGTGCCAGCAGCGACCGGCTAGCGAGCACAGATACGCAGTATTTT.